Shown below are 30 T cell receptor beta chains from a single sample sequenced in a study of prognosis after radiotherapy for stage I lung cancer. By two-round multiplex PCR, the TCR beta CDR3 was amplified from genomic DNA. Every TRBV and TRBJ gene had its own specific primer in first-round PCR. A single record per CDR3 protein comes from TCRdb applying MiXCR to the multiplex PCR reads. The sample lists around 28,000 distinct CDR3 sequences, approximately 51% seen once, with approximately 15% in the top ten. This sample comprised PBMCs, obtained before or after stereotactic body radiation therapy (not recorded which). Receptors were obtained from a donor at least 50 years old with non-small cell lung cancer.

This clonotype has a count of ten or more. This chain connects TRBV7-2 to TRBJ1-4, with 9 nucleotides matching TRBD1. Germline loops: CDR1 SGHTA, CDR2 FQGNSA. The CDR3 consists of 15 residues. V dropped 5 bases and J dropped 7; count of bases not matched to a gene: 8. The CDR3, as DNA: TGTGCCAGCAGCCCCGGGGACAGGGTGGGTGAAAAACTGTTTTTT. Translation: CASSPGDRVGEKLFF.

The sample holds many counts of this clonotype. The chain uses TRBV9 and TRBJ1-1; TRBD1 agrees at 7 bases. The CDR3 runs to 14 residues. CDR1 is SGDLS and CDR2 is YYNGEE in the germline V gene. V lost 4 bases and J lost 6; bases outside the gene matches: 9. The CDR3 sequence: CASSLQDRRSEAFF. CDR3 in DNA: TGTGCCAGCAGCTTACAGGACAGGCGCTCTGAAGCTTTCTTT. Full variable domain (outside the CDR3, taken from reference TRBV9 and TRBJ1-1): DSGVTQTPKHLITATGQRVTLRCSPRSGDLSVYWYQQSLDQGLQFLIQYYNGEERAKGNILERFSAQQFPDLHSELNLSSLELGDSALYFCASSLQDRRSEAFFGQGTRLTVV.

On this clonotype: Germline and junction disagree at one end, which may indicate a read error. This chain uses TRBV12-3 or TRBV12-4 with TRBJ2-6; D gene ambiguous. CDR3 size: 18 residues. The CDR3 nucleotides read TGTGCCGGCAGTTTATCGGGCAGTGCCCTCTCTGGGGCCAACGTCCTGACTTTC. This sequence encodes CAGSLSGSALSGANVLTF.

This clonotype was detected many times. An end of the junction differs from the germline gene, which may be a read error. V gene TRBV7-7 combines with J gene TRBJ2-5; D is unclear. CDR3 length: 16 residues. In germline, CDR1 is SSHAT, CDR2 FNYEAQ (reference sequence). CDR3 sequence reads: CASSSQFTGLGETQYF. CDR3 DNA: TGTGCTAGCAGCTCCCAATTCACTGGGTTGGGAGAGACCCAGTACTTC. The full variable domain, its missing parts supplied by reference TRBV7-7 and TRBJ2-5, is GAGVSQSPRYKVTKRGQDVTLRCDPISSHATLYWYQQALGQGPEFLTYFNYEAQPDKSGLPSDRFSAERPEGSISTLTIQRTEQRDSAMYRCASSSQFTGLGETQYFGPGTRLLVL.

This clonotype was recorded at least ten times. V gene TRBV20-1 combines with J gene TRBJ2-7; the D gene is possibly TRBD2 (6 bases). CDR1 and CDR2 (germline): DFQATT, SNEGSKA (reference sequence). The CDR3 loop spans 15 amino acids. V gave up 0 bases and J gave up 7 bases, with 19 bases separating them. CDR3 nucleotide sequence: TGCAGTGCTAGAGACTTAGCTGCGGGGCGTGGGGAGCAGTACTTC. It encodes CSARDLAAGRGEQYF.

In this sample, this clonotype turned up many times. This rearrangement joins TRBV7-2 to TRBJ2-1, with unresolved D. This CDR3 has 13 amino acids. V was shortened by 3 bases and J by 5 bases, with 8 bases between the two germline ends. Germline CDR1 reads SGHTA; CDR2 reads FQGNSA. The DNA for the CDR3 is TGTGCCAGCAGCTTCGAACTTCACAATGAGCAGTTCTTC. Translating gives CASSFELHNEQFF. The full variable domain, with the rest looked up from reference TRBV7-2 and TRBJ2-1, is GAGVSQSPSNKVTEKGKDVELRCDPISGHTALYWYRQSLGQGLEFLIYFQGNSAPDKSGLPSDRFSAERTGGSVSTLTIQRTQQEDSAVYLCASSFELHNEQFFGPGTRLTVL.

The chain links TRBV2 to TRBJ2-2; a weak D match, TRBD1 (6 bases). V lost 8 bases to trimming and J lost 2 bases, with 15 bases between them. CDR1 SNHLY and CDR2 FYNNEI come from the germline V gene. This CDR3 has 15 amino acids. CDR3 DNA sequence: TGTGCCAGCGGGATGACAGGTCTCAACACCGGGGAGCTGTTTTTT. Its protein product is CASGMTGLNTGELFF. The full variable domain, in which reference TRBV2 and TRBJ2-2 provide the parts outside the CDR3, is EPEVTQTPSHQVTQMGQEVILRCVPISNHLYFYWYRQILGQKVEFLVSFYNNEISEKSEIFDDQFSVERPDGSNFTLKIRSTKLEDSAMYFCASGMTGLNTGELFFGEGSRLTVL.

The chain combines TRBV6-5 with TRBJ2-3; D might be TRBD2 (5 bases). The CDR3 sequence is 15 residues long. Germline values: CDR1 MNHEY, CDR2 SVGAGI. V lost 0 bases and J 2 bases, leaving 9 bases between the germline ends. CDR3 in DNA: TGTGCCAGCAGTTACTCTGGGAGTTACACAGATACGCAGTATTTT. It yields the protein CASSYSGSYTDTQYF.

This clonotype was recorded many times. The chain is built from TRBV2 and TRBJ2-3; D is perhaps TRBD2 (6 bases). The V gene's germline CDR1 is SNHLY and CDR2 FYNNEI. V lost 7 bases, J lost 2 bases, and 16 bases lay in between. This CDR3 spans 15 amino acids. CDR3 DNA: TGTGCCAGCAATCCCCCGGGGGATACCACAGATACGCAGTATTTT. Protein product: CASNPPGDTTDTQYF.

The V gene is TRBV28, the J gene TRBJ2-7, with D perhaps matching TRBD1 (6 bases). The V and J ends lost 4 bases and 3 bases respectively, with 7 bases between them. The CDR3 covers 12 residues. Germline values: CDR1 MDHEN, CDR2 SYDVKM. CDR3 in amino acids: CASSYRDYEQYF. Here the CDR3 DNA reads TGTGCCAGCAGTTACAGGGACTACGAGCAGTACTTC.

This clonotype was seen ten or more times. The CDR3 coding sequence is TGTGCCAGCTCACCAAACAACCTAGCGGGGGGTTCTCGCGAGCAGTACTTC. Its translation is CASSPNNLAGGSREQYF. This chain connects TRBV18 to TRBJ2-7, with 11 bases aligning to TRBD2. CDR1 is KGHSH and CDR2 is LQKENI in the germline V gene. The CDR3 has 17 amino acids. The J segment lost 6 bases and the V segment lost 2 bases, leaving 12 bases of the junction unmatched.

The chain uses TRBV28 and TRBJ2-2, with D unresolved. Germline CDR1 is MDHEN and CDR2 is SYDVKM. Trimming left V 4 bases short and J 14 bases short, with 11 bases between. The CDR3 totals 11 residues. The CDR3 protein is CASSSFGYLFF. CDR3 nucleotides: TGTGCCAGCAGTTCCTTCGGGTATCTGTTTTTT. The full variable domain, rest sourced from reference TRBV28 and TRBJ2-2, is DVKVTQSSRYLVKRTGEKVFLECVQDMDHENMFWYRQDPGLGLRLIYFSYDVKMKEKGDIPEGYSVSREKKERFSLILESASTNQTSMYLCASSSFGYLFFGEGSRLTVL.

Remarks on this clonotype: One junction end does not reproduce the germline sequence, and a read error may be involved. This chain joins TRBV28 and TRBJ2-6; either TRBD1 or TRBD2 may fit D (5 bases each). From germline, CDR1 is MDHEN and CDR2 SYDVKM. The CDR3 consists of 15 residues. The CDR3 here is CASSPLCAGANVLTF. The CDR3, as DNA: TGTGCCAGCAGCCCCCTGTGTGCCGGGGCCAACGTCCTTACTTTC.

Comments on this clonotype: A read error likely explains this, since a far larger clone differs by one base. V usage is TRBV6-4 and J usage is TRBJ2-7; TRBD1 aligns across 10 bases. V shed 10 bases and J 3 bases; nucleotides not matched to a gene: 9. The CDR3 sequence is 14 residues long. Germline CDR1 is MRHNA and CDR2 is SNTAGT. The CDR3 loop reads CATQSGQGVYEQYF. CDR3 nucleotide sequence: TGTGCCACCCAAAGTGGACAGGGGGTCTACGAGCAGTACTTC.

Points on this clonotype: A much larger clone sits a single nucleotide away, making a read error possible. V gene TRBV10-3 combines with J gene TRBJ1-3; D may be TRBD1 (5 bases). CDR3 length equals 13 residues. CDR1 ENHRY and CDR2 SYGVKD come from the germline V gene. As DNA, the CDR3 is TGTGCCACAAGACCCCCTGAGACGGACACCACATATTTT. This gives the protein CATRPPETDTTYF.

In the case of this clonotype: The germline gene is not matched at one end of the junction; a read error may be the cause. The chain carries TRBV6-5 and TRBJ2-1, with 7 bases fitting TRBD2. The CDR3 is 19 residues long. CDR1 MNHEY and CDR2 SVGAGI come from the germline V gene. For the CDR3, the DNA is TGTGCCAGCATTTACCCACGAATCCCGGGACTATCGGGATACAATGAGCAGTTCTTC. It specifies CASIYPRIPGLSGYNEQFF.

In this sample, this clonotype turned up many times. V and J are TRBV6-8 and TRBJ2-7; D unresolved. V shed 10 bases and J shed 0 bases, with 19 bases lying between them. Germline V gene sequence: CDR1 MNHGY, CDR2 SAAAGT. CDR3 length: 15 amino acids. Here the CDR3 reads CAKPYGVIDSYEQYF. The CDR3 bases are TGTGCCAAACCATATGGGGTCATTGACTCCTACGAGCAGTACTTC.

V and J are TRBV7-2 and TRBJ1-2, with D maybe TRBD1 (5 bases). Deletions cut 1 base from V and 4 bases from J, with 10 bases between. The germline gives CDR1 SGHTA, CDR2 FQGNSA. The CDR3 runs 14 residues. The CDR3 spells CASSLGQLSYGYTF. The CDR3 region has the DNA TGTGCCAGCAGCTTAGGACAGCTATCCTATGGCTACACCTTC.

This sequence joins TRBV6-1 and TRBJ2-3; 7 nucleotides agree with TRBD2. The germline V gene has CDR1 MNHNS and CDR2 SASEGT. Losses at the gene ends were 11 bases for V and 2 bases for J; bases not matched to a gene: 10. The CDR3 contains 14 residues. CDR3: CAGGDYGDTDTQYF. CDR3 DNA: TGTGCCGGGGGGGACTATGGCGACACAGATACGCAGTATTTT.

This clonotype was observed many times. V gene TRBV6-2 or TRBV6-3 combines with J gene TRBJ2-2; 10 bases are shared with TRBD2. Germline V CDR1 and CDR2: MNHEY, SVGEGT. The ends lost 7 bases at V and 6 bases at J; junction bases unmatched: 5. The CDR3 has 14 residues. The CDR3: CASKLAGISGELFF. The CDR3 DNA sequence: TGTGCCAGCAAACTAGCGGGAATTTCCGGGGAGCTGTTTTTT.

The J gene is TRBJ2-7, the V gene TRBV6-5; 10 nucleotides line up with TRBD2. Germline V gives CDR1 MNHEY, CDR2 SVGAGI. The CDR3 loop spans 16 amino acids. Trimming removed 2 bases from V and 10 bases from J; junction bases left unmatched: 14. CDR3 region: CASSYTRTSGTSDQYF. For the CDR3, the DNA is TGTGCCAGCAGTTACACCCGGACTAGCGGTACATCCGATCAGTACTTC.

In its sample, this clonotype was seen many times. Written as DNA, the CDR3 is TGTGCCAGCAGTGAATATGTGAACTATGGCTACACCTTC. It yields the protein CASSEYVNYGYTF. The chain joins TRBV25-1 to TRBJ1-2, with D unclear. This CDR3 has 13 residues. V was cut by 0 bases and J by 2 bases, with 4 bases left in between. Germline V gene data show CDR1 as MGHDK and CDR2 as SYGVNS.

This clonotype has more than one count but fewer than ten. The J gene is TRBJ2-7, the V gene TRBV2; D remains unclear. Trimming removed 3 bases from V and 0 bases from J, with 9 bases in between. The CDR3 is 14 residues long. CDR1 and CDR2 from the germline V gene are SNHLY and FYNNEI. In DNA, the CDR3 is TGTGCCAGCAGTGAGGTGGTTAGCTCCTACGAGCAGTACTTC. Its protein is CASSEVVSSYEQYF. The whole variable domain, remainder taken from reference TRBV2 and TRBJ2-7, is EPEVTQTPSHQVTQMGQEVILRCVPISNHLYFYWYRQILGQKVEFLVSFYNNEISEKSEIFDDQFSVERPDGSNFTLKIRSTKLEDSAMYFCASSEVVSSYEQYFGPGTRLTVT.

This clonotype was seen a single time. The chain links TRBV20-1 to TRBJ2-3; 14 nucleotides match TRBD2. Trimming at V came to 6 bases and at J to 8 bases, leaving 16 bases not matched to a gene. The germline gives CDR1 DFQATT, CDR2 SNEGSKA (reference sequence). This CDR3 comprises 17 residues. The CDR3 reads CSAPSLTSGRDRSTQYF. CDR3 DNA: TGCAGTGCGCCGAGTCTGACTAGCGGGAGGGATAGGAGTACGCAGTATTTT.

On this clonotype: Only one base separates this from a far larger clonotype, so it likely reflects a read error. The chain joins TRBV6-4 to TRBJ2-7; D assignment may be TRBD1 or TRBD2 (7 bases each). The CDR3 runs to 17 residues. Trimming stripped 8 bases from V and 2 bases from J, with 25 bases between. Germline CDR1 and CDR2: MRHNA and SNTAGT. The chain's CDR3 is CASYGGGPGTVAYEQYF. CDR3 in DNA: TGTGCCAGCTATGGGGGGGGGCCCGGGACAGTGGCCTACGAGCAGTACTTC.

This clonotype was detected many times. This rearrangement joins TRBV18 to TRBJ1-2, with D possibly TRBD1 on 6 matching bases. The germline gives CDR1 KGHSH, CDR2 LQKENI. V dropped 0 bases and J dropped 8 bases, with 16 bases sitting between them. CDR3 size: 15 residues. DNA for the CDR3: TGTGCCAGCTCACCACCGAACGGACAGAATGACGGCTACACCTTC. Amino acids: CASSPPNGQNDGYTF.

In its sample, this clonotype was seen many times. The chain joins TRBV5-1 to TRBJ1-4, with D perhaps TRBD1 (6 bases). This CDR3 contains 15 residues. The germline gives CDR1 SGHRS, CDR2 YFSETQ. V lost 5 bases, J lost 4 bases, and 15 bases lay in between. The CDR3 loop is CASRTRGLSNEKLFF. DNA for the CDR3: TGCGCCAGCAGAACCAGGGGACTGAGTAATGAAAAACTGTTTTTT.

This clonotype came up many times. This chain joins TRBV13 and TRBJ2-7; 7 nucleotides line up with TRBD2. Looked up from germline, CDR1 is PRHDT and CDR2 is FYEKMQ (reference sequence). V gave up 6 bases and J gave up 2 bases; unmatched junction bases: 7. The CDR3 covers 14 residues. CDR3 amino acids: CASRVVGLAYEQYF. The CDR3 DNA is TGTGCCAGCAGGGTGGTCGGACTAGCCTACGAGCAGTACTTC.

This clonotype was picked up a small number of times. This chain joins TRBV7-9 and TRBJ1-1, with D possibly being TRBD1 (5 bases). The germline V and J ends were trimmed by 4 bases and 1 base, with 13 bases remaining between them. The CDR3 has 15 residues. Germline loops: CDR1 SEHNR, CDR2 FQNEAQ (reference sequence). CDR3 sequence: CASSSRGGENTEAFF. The CDR3 DNA is TGTGCCAGCAGCTCGCGTGGGGGAGAGAACACTGAAGCTTTCTTT.

This clonotype appeared many times. V gene TRBV14 combines with J gene TRBJ2-5, with D perhaps matching TRBD1 (5 bases). Trimming stripped 5 bases from V and 5 bases from J, with 15 bases between. This CDR3 has 14 residues. The germline CDR1 and CDR2 sequences are SGHDN and FVKESK. The CDR3 loop reads CASSAWGSSETQYF. CDR3 in DNA: TGTGCCAGCAGCGCATGGGGCAGTTCGGAGACCCAGTACTTC. The variable domain in full, with the rest retrieved from reference TRBV14 and TRBJ2-5, is EAGVTQFPSHSVIEKGQTVTLRCDPISGHDNLYWYRRVMGKEIKFLLHFVKESKQDESGMPNNRFLAERTGGTYSTLKVQPAELEDSGVYFCASSAWGSSETQYFGPGTRLLVL.